The 27 T cell receptor beta chains reported below all come from one sample, sequenced in a study of blood T cell repertoires in COVID-19. The protocol was immunoSEQ multiplex PCR, while the TCRdb copy is restricted to in-frame clones and leaves out a portion. The sample has some 240,000 clones, 60% to 85% seen once. Sequences were obtained from peripheral blood. Source of these receptors: a woman in her 70s with acute or convalescent COVID-19.

Details on this clone: Within the sample, other DNA sequences also encode this same CDR3. The chain links TRBV14 to TRBJ1-2; 8 nucleotides line up with TRBD1. The CDR3 is 12 amino acids. V gave up 3 bases and J gave up 7 bases; unmatched junction bases: 1. Germline assignment: CDR1 SGHDN and CDR2 FVKESK. The CDR3 sequence: CASSQDRVGYTF. For the CDR3, the DNA is TGTGCCAGCAGCCAGGACAGGGTTGGCTACACCTTC.

CDR3 sequence reads: CASKQGASPLHF. For the CDR3, the DNA is TGTGCCAGCAAACAGGGGGCTTCACCCCTCCACTTT. This chain connects TRBV2 to TRBJ1-6, with TRBD1 matching 9 bases. Germline values: CDR1 SNHLY, CDR2 FYNNEI. The CDR3 spans 12 residues. The junction had 1 base not matched to a gene; V was cut back by 7 bases and J by 9 bases.

V is TRBV30 and J is TRBJ2-5; D might be TRBD2 (6 bases). The germline gives CDR1 GTSNPN, CDR2 SVGIG (reference sequence). This CDR3 is 20 amino acids long. V was clipped by 0 bases and J by 5 bases, with 31 bases between them. The CDR3 coding sequence is TGTGCCTGGAGTGTAGGTCAGCAGATCGGGGGTACGATAGTGTGGGAGACCCAGTACTTC. This codes for CAWSVGQQIGGTIVWETQYF.

The rearrangement joins TRBV3-1 (or the pseudogene TRBV3-2) to TRBJ2-3; TRBD2 agrees at 13 bases. Germline assignment: CDR1 LGHDT and CDR2 YNNKEL (reference sequence). V shed 4 bases, J shed 0 bases, and the junction held 7 bases outside the gene matches. The CDR3 length is 18 residues. As DNA, the CDR3 is TGTGCCAGCAGCCTAAGGACTAGCGGGGGAACGAGCACAGATACGCAGTATTTT. Translated: CASSLRTSGGTSTDTQYF.

The chain uses TRBV3-1 (or the pseudogene TRBV3-2) and TRBJ2-2, with TRBD2 matching 9 bases. This CDR3 has 16 amino acids. V lost 4 bases, J lost 3 bases, and 6 bases stayed unmatched. The germline V gene encodes CDR1 LGHDT and CDR2 YNNKEL (reference sequence). CDR3 region: CASSRKAGGDTGELFF. The CDR3 DNA reads as TGTGCCAGCAGCCGAAAGGCGGGAGGGGACACCGGGGAGCTGTTTTTT.

This clone was observed a handful of times. The CDR3 is CASSYSTAYGYTF. As DNA, the CDR3 is TGTGCCAGCAGTTACTCGACAGCTTATGGCTACACCTTC. The V and J genes are TRBV6-5 and TRBJ1-2, with D maybe TRBD1 (5 bases). Trimming cost V 0 bases and J 5 bases, with 7 bases left between them. Germline CDR1 reads MNHEY; CDR2 reads SVGAGI. The CDR3 runs 13 residues.

The chain links TRBV11-2 to TRBJ2-3, with D maybe TRBD1 (6 bases). The germline V and J ends were trimmed by 4 bases and 1 base, with 15 bases remaining between them. CDR3 length: 16 residues. The germline CDR1 and CDR2 sequences are SGHAT and FQNNGV. Here the CDR3 reads CASSSGQSFRTDTQYF. CDR3 nucleotide sequence: TGTGCCAGCAGCTCTGGACAGTCCTTCCGCACAGATACGCAGTATTTT.

This chain joins TRBV7-2 and TRBJ2-5; 8 bases are a match to TRBD2. The trim removed 0 bases at V and 4 bases at J, leaving 19 bases unmatched. Germline V gene data show CDR1 as SGHTA and CDR2 as FQGNSA. This CDR3 is built from 20 residues. Here the CDR3 reads CASSLAPVGSGGSQSETQYF. Here the CDR3 DNA reads TGTGCCAGCAGCTTAGCACCGGTCGGGAGCGGGGGATCTCAATCAGAGACCCAGTACTTC.

V gene TRBV7-8 combines with J gene TRBJ2-7; tentatively, D is TRBD1 (6 bases). V dropped 1 base and J dropped 3 bases, with 10 bases sitting between them. There are 14 residues in the CDR3. Germline CDR1 reads SGHVS; CDR2 reads FQNEAQ. CDR3 coding DNA: TGTGCCAGCAGCTTAGGGACAGCGTTCTACGAGCAGTACTTC. The encoded protein is CASSLGTAFYEQYF.

The genes are TRBV6-5 and TRBJ1-2, with D unclear. Germline V gene lookup returns CDR1 MNHEY and CDR2 SVGAGI. Trimming stripped 2 bases from V and 4 bases from J, with 11 bases between. The CDR3 loop spans 14 amino acids. DNA for the CDR3: TGTGCCAGCAGTTACAGTAGTGAAAGCTATGGCTACACCTTC. This codes for CASSYSSESYGYTF.

This clone was counted only a few times. This sequence joins TRBV11-1 and TRBJ1-6, with a possible D match to TRBD1 (6 bases). Germline CDR1 is SGHAT and CDR2 is FQDESV (reference sequence). The V end lost 3 bases, the J end lost 10 bases, and 13 bases lay between the germline ends. The CDR3 sequence is 14 residues long. CDR3 protein: CASSFPDRASPLHF. The DNA of the CDR3 is TGTGCCAGCAGCTTTCCGGACAGAGCATCACCCCTCCACTTT.

The V call is TRBV20-1, the J call TRBJ2-1, with TRBD2 matching 8 bases. V gave up 4 bases and J gave up 10 bases; unmatched junction bases: 3. The length of the CDR3 is 11 residues. Germline-derived CDR1 and CDR2 are DFQATT and SNEGSKA (reference sequence). The chain's CDR3 is CSAKRGTEQFF. DNA for the CDR3: TGCAGTGCTAAGCGGGGGACAGAGCAGTTCTTC.

The rearrangement uses TRBV6-5 and TRBJ2-7, with 10 bases fitting TRBD1. This CDR3 is 14 amino acids long. V lost 11 bases, J lost 6 bases, and 13 bases stayed unmatched. Germline loops: CDR1 MNHEY, CDR2 SVGAGI. DNA for the CDR3: TGTGCCTCCACCGGCCGGGACAGGGGTGGCGAGCAGTACTTC. Protein product: CASTGRDRGGEQYF.

This clone occurred a few times. The rearrangement joins TRBV7-3 to TRBJ2-5; D might be TRBD2 (5 bases). CDR3 size: 15 residues. The germline gives CDR1 SGHTA, CDR2 FQGTGA. Trimming took 1 base from V and 1 from J, leaving 10 bases between them. CDR3 sequence (DNA): TGTGCCAGCAGCTTAAAGGCTAGCTCCCAAGAGACCCAGTACTTC. Encoded protein: CASSLKASSQETQYF.

The chain couples TRBV6-5 to TRBJ2-3, with 8 bases aligning to TRBD1. Germline CDR1 and CDR2: MNHEY and SVGAGI. V trimming: 4 bases; J trimming: 2 bases; junction bases outside the gene matches: 5. This CDR3 spans 15 amino acids. The CDR3 nucleotides are TGTGCCAGCAGTTCCACGGACAGGGCCACAGATACGCAGTATTTT. Translated, it gives CASSSTDRATDTQYF.

This clone has a single count. The V and J genes are TRBV9 and TRBJ2-5, with a possible D match to TRBD1 (5 bases). Trimming removed 0 bases from V and 0 bases from J, with 6 bases in between. The CDR3 has 14 residues. Germline-derived CDR1 and CDR2 are SGDLS and YYNGEE. The CDR3: CASSVGQYQETQYF. CDR3 in DNA: TGTGCCAGCAGCGTAGGACAGTACCAAGAGACCCAGTACTTC.

V usage is TRBV7-8 and J usage is TRBJ2-7, with D hard to call. CDR1 is SGHVS and CDR2 is FQNEAQ in the germline V gene. The CDR3 loop spans 13 amino acids. Trimming removed 6 bases at V and 3 bases at J, with 12 bases between. The CDR3 is CASSPYPVYEQYF. The DNA for the CDR3 is TGTGCCAGCAGTCCGTACCCAGTCTACGAGCAGTACTTC.

V and J are TRBV6-5 and TRBJ2-3, with 7 bases aligning to TRBD2. The germline V gene has CDR1 MNHEY and CDR2 SVGAGI. CDR3 length equals 15 residues. V lost 5 bases to trimming and J lost 2 bases; unmatched junction nucleotides: 7. The CDR3 nucleotides read TGTGCCAGCAGTCAAAGCGGGGCCTACACAGATACGCAGTATTTT. Protein sequence: CASSQSGAYTDTQYF.

This rearrangement joins TRBV6-1 to TRBJ1-5; a possible D gene is TRBD1 (6 bases). The CDR3 sequence is 19 residues long. Germline CDR1 reads MNHNS; CDR2 reads SASEGT. V was pared by 2 bases and J by 0 bases, with 20 bases between. The CDR3 loop reads CASSEFPLTGTNSNQPQHF. The CDR3 nucleotides are TGTGCCAGCAGTGAATTTCCTTTAACCGGGACAAATAGCAATCAGCCCCAGCATTTT.

The chain employs TRBV6-5 and TRBJ2-7, with D possibly TRBD1 on 6 matching bases. Deletions cut 6 bases from V and 0 bases from J, with 12 bases between. CDR3 length: 14 amino acids. Germline V lookup: CDR1 MNHEY, CDR2 SVGAGI. The CDR3 reads CASRWTARSYEQYF. The CDR3 DNA is TGTGCCAGCAGATGGACAGCCCGCTCCTACGAGCAGTACTTC.

This chain uses TRBV18 with TRBJ2-3, with D possibly TRBD1 on 6 matching bases. CDR1 KGHSH and CDR2 LQKENI come from the germline V gene. The length of the CDR3 is 14 residues. V lost 3 bases and J lost 7, with 14 bases in between. The CDR3 spells CASSPRDIDYTQYF. The CDR3 DNA follows: TGTGCCAGCTCACCCCGGGACATCGACTATACGCAGTATTTT. The variable domain in full, with the rest retrieved from reference TRBV18 and TRBJ2-3, is NAGVMQNPRHLVRRRGQEARLRCSPMKGHSHVYWYRQLPEEGLKFMVYLQKENIIDESGMPKERFSAEFPKEGPSILRIQQVVRGDSAAYFCASSPRDIDYTQYFGPGTRLTVL.

In this sample, this clone turned up a few times. The genes are TRBV5-1 and TRBJ2-5, with D perhaps matching TRBD2 (5 bases). Germline CDR1 reads SGHRS; CDR2 reads YFSETQ. The CDR3 loop spans 15 amino acids. V lost 0 bases to trimming and J lost 1 base, with 10 bases between them. DNA for the CDR3: TGCGCCAGCAGCTTGGTCGGGGTTATCCAAGAGACCCAGTACTTC. Protein product: CASSLVGVIQETQYF.

This chain links TRBV5-4 with TRBJ1-4, with D possibly matching TRBD1 (6 bases). The CDR3 covers 14 residues. CDR1 and CDR2 from the germline V gene are SGHNT and YYREEE (reference sequence). V was pared by 4 bases and J by 8 bases, with 15 bases between. The CDR3 loop is CASSPQGEGEKLFF. DNA of the CDR3: TGTGCCAGCAGCCCACAGGGTGAGGGCGAAAAACTGTTTTTT.

The chain employs TRBV5-1 and TRBJ2-1, with 10 bases identical to TRBD2. Germline CDR1 and CDR2: SGHRS and YFSETQ. V lost 8 bases, J lost 6 bases, and 8 bases stayed unmatched. The length of the CDR3 is 14 residues. The CDR3 DNA reads as TGCGCCAGTCAACTAGCGGGGAGTATCAATGAGCAGTTCTTC. Protein: CASQLAGSINEQFF. Filled out from reference TRBV5-1 and TRBJ2-1, the complete variable domain reads KAGVTQTPRYLIKTRGQQVTLSCSPISGHRSVSWYQQTPGQGLQFLFEYFSETQRNKGNFPGRFSGRQFSNSRSEMNVSTLELGDSALYLCASQLAGSINEQFFGPGTRLTVL.

V usage is TRBV2 and J usage is TRBJ2-3; unclear D gene. V dropped 2 bases and J dropped 5 bases, with 8 bases sitting between them. The CDR3 runs 13 residues. The germline V gene encodes CDR1 SNHLY and CDR2 FYNNEI. The CDR3 here is CASSELEEDTQYF. The DNA of the CDR3 is TGTGCCAGCAGTGAATTAGAGGAAGATACGCAGTATTTT.

This clone was recorded a few times. The chain links TRBV11-2 to TRBJ2-3; D remains unclear. There are 14 residues in the CDR3. Germline CDR1 and CDR2: SGHAT and FQNNGV. V was pared by 0 bases and J by 6 bases, with 10 bases between. The chain's CDR3 is CASSLDLSVDTQYF. The CDR3 coding sequence is TGTGCCAGCAGCTTAGATCTATCGGTCGATACGCAGTATTTT.

V gene TRBV10-2 combines with J gene TRBJ2-5, with 8 nucleotides matching TRBD2. In germline, CDR1 is WSHSY, CDR2 SAAADI. The CDR3 covers 17 residues. V shed 2 bases and J 2 bases; nucleotides not matched to a gene: 10. The CDR3 loop is CASSEPGRGGPQETQYF. In DNA form, the CDR3 reads TGCGCCAGCAGTGAGCCAGGACGGGGGGGACCGCAAGAGACCCAGTACTTC.